These T cell receptor beta chains were read from a single sample in a study of shared clonotypes between healthy human individuals. Clones were sequenced by immunoSEQ multiplex PCR, and TCRdb holds only the in-frame ones, with some missing. The sample lists a few million clones; more than 90% were seen once. Sequenced: naive CD4+ T cells sorted from blood. The receptors were gathered from a young man in good health. The CDR3 runs from the conserved cysteine through the conserved F or W. Fields, in order: V gene, J gene, clone size, D gene, CDR3 DNA, CDR3 protein. A D gene is named only where the DNA matches it firmly. Size tells how often a clone was seen (once, few, many) or the class of an expanded clone, and some rows leave it out.

V: TRBV27
J: TRBJ2-1
size: -
D: -
DNA: TGTGCCAGCAGTTCCGCGAGCTCCTACAATGAGCAGTTCTTC
CDR3: CASSSASSYNEQFF

V: TRBV2
J: TRBJ2-7
size: -
D: -
DNA: TGTGCCAGCAGTGGTAGGTCACAGGGAACATTTCCTGGGCAGTACTTC
CDR3: CASSGRSQGTFPGQYF

V: TRBV5-1
J: TRBJ2-5
size: -
D: TRBD2
DNA: TGCGCCAGCAGCTTGGTTCTAGCGGGAGGCACCCAAGAGACCCAGTACTTC
CDR3: CASSLVLAGGTQETQYF

V: TRBV27
J: TRBJ2-7
size: -
D: -
DNA: TGTGCCAGCAGGGCCTCTAGCGCCATTTCCTACGAGCAGTACTTC
CDR3: CASRASSAISYEQYF

V: TRBV4-1
J: TRBJ1-1
size: -
D: -
DNA: TGCGCCAGCAGCCAAGAGGCGGGTTTACGTACTGAAGCTTTCTTT
CDR3: CASSQEAGLRTEAFF

V: TRBV4-1
J: TRBJ1-3
size: -
D: -
DNA: TGCGCCAGCAGCCTAAACCAGGCAGGCTCTGGAAACACCATATATTTT
CDR3: CASSLNQAGSGNTIYF

V: TRBV30
J: TRBJ1-5
size: -
D: -
DNA: TGTGCCTGGACCCCCGGGTGGCAGGGAGGCAATCAGCCCCAGCATTTT
CDR3: CAWTPGWQGGNQPQHF

V: TRBV27
J: TRBJ1-1
size: once
D: TRBD1
DNA: TGTGCCAGCACCCGACAGGGGGCCCTCCTCACTGAAGCTTTCTTT
CDR3: CASTRQGALLTEAFF

V: TRBV30
J: TRBJ1-1
size: -
D: TRBD1
DNA: TGTGCCTGGAGTGTATGGAGAACTCGGACAGGGGACACTGAAGCTTTCTTT
CDR3: CAWSVWRTRTGDTEAFF

V: TRBV5-6
J: TRBJ2-6
size: -
D: -
DNA: TGTGCCAGCAGCTTGGTAGCGGTTTCTGGGGCCAACGTCCTGACTTTC
CDR3: CASSLVAVSGANVLTF

V: TRBV25-1
J: TRBJ2-5
size: -
D: -
DNA: TGTGCCAGCAGCAGCTATTTTGGGGAGACCCAGTACTTC
CDR3: CASSSYFGETQYF